This paragraph reports one T cell receptor (beta chain). The antigen is undetermined. Treatment for every participant with HIV took place in the United States. This entry belongs to a study of long-term antiretroviral therapy in people with HIV. Study findings and constraints: Spans of CDR3 length were tighter for HIV repertoires than for controls. The clones with expansion before ART were dominant in the repertoire at all time points. The study lacked data on ART adherence, viral resistance or therapy changes.

Run at survey level, the immunoSEQ assay was version v3.0. Clones were sequenced by immunoSEQ multiplex PCR, and TCRdb holds only the in-frame ones, with some missing. The table has about 39,000 clones, roughly nine tenths seen once; the top ten hold under 4.5%. Germline V CDR1 and CDR2: SGHTA, FQGTGA. CDR3 size: 15 residues. The germline V and J ends were trimmed by 2 bases and 4 bases, with 11 bases remaining between them. The sample in question was unsorted PBMCs, obtained 1.2 years after starting antiretroviral therapy. The sequence was obtained from a woman aged 50 to 65 with HIV. This chain links TRBV7-3 with TRBJ2-2; D call uncertain. The CDR3: CASSLSDLSTGELFF. For the CDR3, the DNA is TGTGCCAGCAGCTTATCGGACCTATCCACCGGGGAGCTGTTTTTT.